The 27 T cell receptor beta chains given below trace back to one sample, sequenced in a study of shared clonotypes between healthy human individuals. CD8 cells regarded as naive lacked CD45RO, were positively chosen for CCR7, and omitted terminally differentiated effector memory CD45RA+ cells. Assay used: immunoSEQ multiplex PCR; TCRdb lists only in-frame clones, some missing. Of some 1,900,000 clones in the sample, approximately 94% were seen once. The sample consisted of naive CD8+ T cells sorted from blood. Receptor source: a young man in good health.

The chain couples TRBV6-1 to TRBJ1-4; D gene unclear. This CDR3 is 12 amino acids long. Between the trimmed V and J ends, which lost 1 base and 7 bases, there was a span of 4 bases. Germline V gene lookup returns CDR1 MNHNS and CDR2 SASEGT. The CDR3 spells CASSEDFEKLFF. Here the CDR3 DNA reads TGTGCCAGCAGTGAAGATTTTGAAAAACTGTTTTTT.

V and J are TRBV7-9 and TRBJ2-2, with a weak D call TRBD2 (5 bases). The germline gives CDR1 SEHNR, CDR2 FQNEAQ (reference sequence). The V gene lost 2 bases and the J gene lost 5 bases, with 15 bases spanning the gap. The CDR3 loop spans 16 amino acids. CDR3 sequence reads: CASSLSHGKGTGELFF. The CDR3 bases are TGTGCCAGCAGCTTAAGCCACGGGAAAGGGACCGGGGAGCTGTTTTTT.

The chain couples TRBV30 to TRBJ1-5, with a tentative D call TRBD1 (5 bases). The V end lost 4 bases, the J end lost 5 bases, and 12 bases lay between the germline ends. Germline V gives CDR1 GTSNPN, CDR2 SVGIG (reference sequence). The CDR3 runs to 13 residues. CDR3 bases: TGTGCCTGGAATGGGCAGGGTGATCAGCCCCAGCATTTT. Translating gives CAWNGQGDQPQHF.

V usage is TRBV27 and J usage is TRBJ2-3; D might be TRBD2 (6 bases). The V end lost 4 bases, the J end lost 2 bases, and 10 bases lay between the germline ends. Germline V gives CDR1 MNHEY, CDR2 SMNVEV (reference sequence). CDR3 length equals 14 residues. The CDR3 sequence is CASSSWTNTDTQYF. CDR3 sequence (DNA): TGTGCCAGCAGTTCCTGGACTAACACAGATACGCAGTATTTT.

Here the CDR3 DNA reads TGTGCCAGCATGCCCGAGACAGCGGGATCCTATGGCTACACCTTC. The encoded protein is CASMPETAGSYGYTF. This chain links TRBV6-1 with TRBJ1-2, with D possibly TRBD1 on 5 matching bases. V was trimmed by 7 bases and J by 4 bases, leaving 19 bases between them. Germline V gene sequence: CDR1 MNHNS, CDR2 SASEGT. CDR3 length equals 15 residues.

This chain links TRBV27 with TRBJ2-2, with a tentative D call TRBD1 (6 bases). Deletions cut 2 bases from V and 3 bases from J, with 10 bases between. Germline CDR1 reads MNHEY; CDR2 reads SMNVEV (reference sequence). There are 15 residues in the CDR3. For the CDR3, the DNA is TGTGCCAGCAGTTTAAACAGGGTGTACACCGGGGAGCTGTTTTTT. Translated, it gives CASSLNRVYTGELFF.

This sequence joins TRBV7-9 and TRBJ1-2; no firm D call. The CDR3 contains 14 residues. CDR1 is SEHNR and CDR2 is FQNEAQ in the germline V gene (reference sequence). Between the trimmed V and J ends, which lost 5 bases and 0 bases, there was a span of 10 bases. The CDR3, as DNA: TGTGCCAGCAGCCTAAGTGTAGCTAACTATGGCTACACCTTC. Residues: CASSLSVANYGYTF.

The chain employs TRBV5-1 and TRBJ1-1; 7 nucleotides align to TRBD1. Looked up from germline, CDR1 is SGHRS and CDR2 is YFSETQ. V shed 4 bases, J shed 5 bases, and the junction held 8 bases outside the gene matches. The CDR3 length is 14 residues. The CDR3 is CASSRYTQGTEAFF. The CDR3 DNA follows: TGCGCCAGCAGCCGTTATACACAGGGGACTGAAGCTTTCTTT. The full variable domain, rest sourced from reference TRBV5-1 and TRBJ1-1, is KAGVTQTPRYLIKTRGQQVTLSCSPISGHRSVSWYQQTPGQGLQFLFEYFSETQRNKGNFPGRFSGRQFSNSRSEMNVSTLELGDSALYLCASSRYTQGTEAFFGQGTRLTVV.

This chain links TRBV29-1 with TRBJ1-1; D unclear. The V gene lost 3 bases and the J gene lost 7 bases, with 6 bases spanning the gap. Germline CDR1 is SQVTM and CDR2 is ANQGSEA. The CDR3 sequence is 10 residues long. The CDR3 loop is CSVDLIEAFF. The CDR3 DNA sequence: TGCAGCGTTGACCTGATTGAAGCTTTCTTT.

The gene calls are TRBV13 and TRBJ2-1; tentatively, D is TRBD1 or TRBD2 (5 bases each). CDR3 size: 13 residues. The germline V gene encodes CDR1 PRHDT and CDR2 FYEKMQ (reference sequence). Between the trimmed V and J ends, which lost 3 bases and 8 bases, there was a span of 11 bases. CDR3 loop: CASSFSGHDEQFF. In DNA form, the CDR3 reads TGTGCCAGCAGCTTCTCGGGGCATGATGAGCAGTTCTTC.

The chain employs TRBV7-8 and TRBJ1-2, with D hard to call. Deletions cut 3 bases from V and 3 bases from J, with 11 bases between. Germline CDR1 is SGHVS and CDR2 is FQNEAQ. The CDR3 contains 14 residues. CDR3 in DNA: TGTGCCAGCAGCTTTGGGTCGAGCCACTATGGCTACACCTTC. As protein: CASSFGSSHYGYTF.

A remark on this clone: Other DNA sequences of this sample code for an identical CDR3. The chain carries TRBV4-1 and TRBJ2-1, with a tentative D call TRBD1 (6 bases). CDR1 is MGHRA, CDR2 YSYEKL, per germline. Deletions cut 0 bases from V and 0 bases from J, with 6 bases between. The CDR3 sequence is 15 residues long. CDR3 bases: TGCGCCAGCAGCCAAGAAGGGGGCTCCTACAATGAGCAGTTCTTC. Protein product: CASSQEGGSYNEQFF.

The chain combines TRBV4-1 with TRBJ2-1; TRBD2 matches at 7 bases. The CDR3 is 13 residues long. Germline V gene lookup returns CDR1 MGHRA and CDR2 YSYEKL. The V gene end was trimmed by 3 bases and the J gene end by 6 bases; junction bases not matched to a gene: 2. The CDR3 sequence: CASSQGGINEQFF. As DNA, the CDR3 is TGCGCCAGCAGCCAGGGGGGGATCAATGAGCAGTTCTTC.

V usage is TRBV4-1 and J usage is TRBJ2-5; 7 nucleotides match TRBD2. With 4 bases clipped from V and 4 bases from J, the junction kept 9 bases outside the gene matches. Looked up from germline, CDR1 is MGHRA and CDR2 is YSYEKL. The CDR3 is made up of 15 amino acids. CDR3 sequence: CASSPTPGEGETQYF. The CDR3 DNA is TGCGCCAGCAGCCCTACCCCCGGGGAGGGAGAGACCCAGTACTTC.

The chain links TRBV5-8 to TRBJ2-7, with TRBD1 matching over 7 bases. The length of the CDR3 is 15 residues. J gave up 4 bases and V 1 base, and 8 bases lay outside the gene matches. Germline assignment: CDR1 SGHTS and CDR2 YDEGEE. CDR3 sequence reads: CASSLWGQMTYEQYF. CDR3 in DNA: TGTGCCAGCAGCTTGTGGGGACAGATGACATACGAGCAGTACTTC.

V is TRBV27 and J is TRBJ2-1, with D possibly matching TRBD1 (6 bases). Deletions cut 5 bases from V and 5 bases from J, with 19 bases between. Germline V gene sequence: CDR1 MNHEY, CDR2 SMNVEV (reference sequence). The CDR3 covers 16 residues. This chain's CDR3 is CASSAQAGTTNNEQFF. In DNA form, the CDR3 reads TGTGCCAGCAGTGCCCAAGCCGGGACAACGAACAATGAGCAGTTCTTC.

This clone showed up just a few times. The chain is built from TRBV7-9 and TRBJ1-1; unclear D gene. The CDR3 covers 12 residues. Germline lookup yields CDR1 SEHNR and CDR2 FQNEAQ (reference sequence). V was clipped by 0 bases and J by 7 bases, with 6 bases between them. The CDR3 DNA follows: TGTGCCAGCAGCTTAGCCGTTTTTGAAGCTTTCTTT. This encodes CASSLAVFEAFF.

The chain employs TRBV7-9 and TRBJ2-3; TRBD2 agrees at 9 bases. Germline V gives CDR1 SEHNR, CDR2 FQNEAQ (reference sequence). The CDR3 runs 15 residues. J lost 3 bases, V lost 5 bases, and 6 bases had no gene match. The CDR3 sequence: CASSTTSGPTDTQYF. The CDR3 nucleotides read TGTGCCAGCAGCACGACTAGCGGCCCTACAGATACGCAGTATTTT. The full variable domain, in which reference TRBV7-9 and TRBJ2-3 provide the parts outside the CDR3, is DTGVSQNPRHKITKRGQNVTFRCDPISEHNRLYWYRQTLGQGPEFLTYFQNEAQLEKSRLLSDRFSAERPKGSFSTLEIQRTEQGDSAMYLCASSTTSGPTDTQYFGPGTRLTVL.

A single count supports this clone. The genes are TRBV27 and TRBJ1-5; 7 nucleotides align to TRBD1. V shed 4 bases, J shed 4 bases, and the junction held 7 bases outside the gene matches. The germline V gene encodes CDR1 MNHEY and CDR2 SMNVEV (reference sequence). This CDR3 region has 15 residues. CDR3 DNA sequence: TGTGCCAGCAGTTCCCAGACAGGGTTGAATCAGCCCCAGCATTTT. It codes for CASSSQTGLNQPQHF.

A word on this clone: The identical CDR3 is also encoded by other nucleotide sequences in the sample. CDR3 coding DNA: TGCGCCAGCAGCCAAGGAGGAGGTGAAGCTTTCTTT. This translates into CASSQGGGEAFF. The chain is built from TRBV4-1 and TRBJ1-1; no definite D call. V was shortened by 1 base and J by 7 bases, with 7 bases between the two germline ends. CDR3 length: 12 residues. CDR1 MGHRA and CDR2 YSYEKL come from the germline V gene.

The chain couples TRBV5-1 to TRBJ2-3; tentatively, D is TRBD1 or TRBD2 (12 bases each). The V and J ends lost 3 bases and 5 bases respectively, with 37 bases between them. This CDR3 has 22 amino acids. In germline, CDR1 is SGHRS, CDR2 YFSETQ. This CDR3 reads CASSWPPGQGAASGRALDTQYF. In DNA form, the CDR3 reads TGCGCCAGCAGCTGGCCCCCGGGACAGGGGGCAGCTAGCGGGAGGGCCTTAGATACGCAGTATTTT.

This chain joins TRBV30 and TRBJ2-1, with a tentative D call TRBD2 (6 bases). V was shortened by 3 bases and J by 8 bases, with 20 bases between the two germline ends. CDR1 and CDR2 from the germline V gene are GTSNPN and SVGIG (reference sequence). The CDR3 has 15 amino acids. CDR3 coding DNA: TGTGCCTGGAGCGGGCGGGACGATCCGTGGGATGAGCAGTTCTTC. This gives the protein CAWSGRDDPWDEQFF.

V and J are TRBV6-5 and TRBJ2-7; TRBD2 matches at 8 bases. The CDR3 totals 15 residues. V was clipped by 5 bases and J by 5 bases; unmatched bases: 11. Germline V CDR1 and CDR2: MNHEY, SVGAGI. CDR3 sequence reads: CASSSRDGLADEQYF. The CDR3 coding sequence is TGTGCCAGCAGTAGCCGGGATGGACTAGCCGACGAGCAGTACTTC.

The chain employs TRBV4-1 and TRBJ1-1; D unclear. The CDR3 totals 15 residues. Per germline, CDR1 MGHRA and CDR2 YSYEKL. The V gene lost 1 base and the J gene lost 4 bases, with 13 bases spanning the gap. CDR3 sequence (DNA): TGCGCCAGCAGCCAAGTTCTAGGGCAGCGCACTGAAGCTTTCTTT. Translated, it gives CASSQVLGQRTEAFF.

The chain uses TRBV9 and TRBJ1-5, with unresolved D. Germline V gene sequence: CDR1 SGDLS, CDR2 YYNGEE. With 7 bases removed from V and 4 bases from J, the gap between germline ends came to 9 bases. CDR3 length: 12 amino acids. The CDR3 DNA is TGTGCCAGCGGGAACTGGAATCAGCCCCAGCATTTT. As protein: CASGNWNQPQHF.

The chain couples TRBV5-1 to TRBJ2-1; TRBD1 is a possible D gene (6 bases). Germline loops: CDR1 SGHRS, CDR2 YFSETQ. The CDR3 length is 12 residues. With 7 bases removed from V and 6 bases from J, the gap between germline ends came to 11 bases. In DNA form, the CDR3 reads TGCGCCAGCGGATGGGACACCAATGAGCAGTTCTTC. Translated: CASGWDTNEQFF.

Of note for this clone: This sample includes further DNA sequences coding for the same CDR3. The genes are TRBV13 and TRBJ2-5; 12 bases match TRBD2. The CDR3 loop spans 16 amino acids. The V gene's germline CDR1 is PRHDT and CDR2 FYEKMQ (reference sequence). Trimming took 6 bases from V and 0 from J; bases not matched to a gene: 5. The CDR3 is CASSARLAGDQETQYF. Here the CDR3 DNA reads TGTGCCAGCAGTGCGAGACTAGCGGGGGACCAAGAGACCCAGTACTTC.